This T cell receptor (beta chain) was sequenced in a study of blood T cell repertoires in COVID-19. Study at large: From T cells, B-cell-depleted T cells, or PBMCs came the material, which was cDNA or gDNA.

As originally analysed: Reference gene primer amplification gave estimated nucleated cell counts. Measured with immunoSEQ multiplex PCR; TCRdb has only the in-frame clones, and not every one. V, J and clone size are those of that table, while D and trimming were read from the DNA. The data contain around 81,000 clones, more than 80% of them seen just once; the ten biggest clones take up less than 15%. The V segment lost 7 bases and the J segment 4 bases; nucleotides outside the gene matches: 13. CDR1 is SGHVS and CDR2 is FNYEAQ in the germline V gene. The CDR3 contains 16 residues. The chain employs TRBV7-6 and TRBJ2-5; 9 bases line up with TRBD2. This TCR was recovered from a human donor in a cohort sampled during active COVID-19. The specimen was peripheral blood. The DNA of the CDR3 is TGTGCCAGCACCGGGCGCGGGACTAGCATCGGAGAGACCCAGTACTTC. Amino acid sequence: CASTGRGTSIGETQYF.